The T cell receptor (beta chain) under discussion was sequenced for a study of CD8 T cells in Susac syndrome. A quantity of about 0.45 to 1 ug RNA underwent reverse transcription using random hexamers. TCRdb independently ran MiXCR on the immunoSEQ multiplex PCR reads; one entry per CDR3 protein. The table shows some 100,000 distinct CDR3 sequences, with 90% to 96% occurring only once. The CDR3 sequence is 12 residues long. The germline gives CDR1 MNHEY, CDR2 SVGAGI. Trimming removed 11 bases at V and 9 bases at J, with 20 bases between. This sequence joins TRBV6-5 and TRBJ2-7; possibly TRBD1 for D (6 bases). The material sequenced was CD4+ T cells from PBMCs. This clonotype was sampled from a human donor in good health. CDR3 protein: CAPAGAYNGQYF. For the CDR3, the DNA is TGTGCCCCCGCAGGGGCCTATAATGGGCAGTACTTC.